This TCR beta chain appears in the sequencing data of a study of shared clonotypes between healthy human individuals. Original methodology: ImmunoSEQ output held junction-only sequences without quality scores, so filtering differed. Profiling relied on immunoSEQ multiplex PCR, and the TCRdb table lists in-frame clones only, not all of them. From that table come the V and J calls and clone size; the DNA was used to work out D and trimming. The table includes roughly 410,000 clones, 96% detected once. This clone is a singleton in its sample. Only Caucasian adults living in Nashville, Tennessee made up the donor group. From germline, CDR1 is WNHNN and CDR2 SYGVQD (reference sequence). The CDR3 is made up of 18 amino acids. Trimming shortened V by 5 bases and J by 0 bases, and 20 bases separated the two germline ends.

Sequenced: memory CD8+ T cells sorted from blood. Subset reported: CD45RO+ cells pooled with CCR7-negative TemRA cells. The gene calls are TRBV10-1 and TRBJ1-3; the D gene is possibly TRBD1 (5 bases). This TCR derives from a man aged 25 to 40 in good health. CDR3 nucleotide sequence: TGCGCCAGCAGTTGGTATCTGTTTTGGGGCAGCTCTGGAAACACCATATATTTT. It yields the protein CASSWYLFWGSSGNTIYF.